What follows are 30 T cell receptor beta chains derived from one specimen sequenced in a study of early T cells in non-severe SARS-CoV-2 infection. TCRdb re-called the 5' RACE reads through MiXCR, storing one row per CDR3 protein. The sample has under 75,000 distinct CDR3 sequences, about 13% seen once; the top ten hold about 9.7%. The sequencing sample was made of whole blood. These receptors all stem from an adult who was a healthcare worker with PCR-confirmed SARS-CoV-2 infection or an uninfected control (not recorded which).

This clonotype came up a few times. The CDR3 DNA reads TGCGCCAGCAGCTTGGCCGGTAAAGGAGGGCCCCAAGAGACCCAGTACTTC. Its protein product is CASSLAGKGGPQETQYF. The chain combines TRBV5-1 with TRBJ2-5, with D tentatively TRBD2 (6 bases). CDR1 and CDR2 (germline): SGHRS, YFSETQ. The CDR3 loop spans 17 amino acids. V was cut by 0 bases and J by 1 base, with 16 bases left in between.

This clonotype has ten or more counts. V is TRBV29-1 and J is TRBJ2-1; the D gene is possibly TRBD2 (7 bases). The CDR3 sequence is 14 residues long. Trimming cost V 5 bases and J 0 bases, with 11 bases left between them. The germline V gene encodes CDR1 SQVTM and CDR2 ANQGSEA. The CDR3 coding sequence is TGCAGCGTTAGGGGGGGGAGCTCCTACAATGAGCAGTTCTTC. It translates to CSVRGGSSYNEQFF.

At least ten counts were recorded for this clonotype. The chain recombines TRBV18 with TRBJ1-1; 11 bases match TRBD1. The trim removed 2 bases at V and 0 bases at J, leaving 2 bases unmatched. Germline V lookup: CDR1 KGHSH, CDR2 LQKENI. This CDR3 is built from 16 residues. As DNA, the CDR3 is TGTGCCAGCTCACCAAGGACAGGGGGCTTGAACACTGAAGCTTTCTTT. Its protein product is CASSPRTGGLNTEAFF.

This clonotype came up many times. The chain combines TRBV4-1 with TRBJ2-3, with 10 bases matching TRBD2. The CDR3 totals 20 residues. In germline, CDR1 is MGHRA, CDR2 YSYEKL. V was clipped by 3 bases and J by 0 bases; unmatched bases: 15. The CDR3 coding sequence is TGCGCCAGCAGCCACCCAGAGGATAGCGGGGGGAGGGGGAGCACAGATACGCAGTATTTT. This sequence encodes CASSHPEDSGGRGSTDTQYF.

Here the CDR3 DNA reads TGTGCCAGCAGCTTGGCGGCCTACGAGCAGTACTTC. It specifies CASSLAAYEQYF. The chain joins TRBV5-6 to TRBJ2-7; D unresolved. The CDR3 is 12 residues long. Germline V gene sequence: CDR1 SGHDT, CDR2 YYEEEE. V lost 0 bases and J lost 2, with 3 bases in between.

V and J are TRBV19 and TRBJ2-7; unclear D gene. Germline CDR1 is LNHDA and CDR2 is SQIVND (reference sequence). V lost 10 bases and J lost 2, with 15 bases in between. CDR3 size: 13 residues. DNA of the CDR3: TGTGCCACCAGCCCAGCTACACCCTACGAGCAGTACTTC. Residues: CATSPATPYEQYF.

The V call is TRBV5-1, the J call TRBJ2-7, with D possibly called TRBD1 or TRBD2 (5 bases each). This CDR3 is 14 amino acids long. CDR1 and CDR2 from the germline V gene are SGHRS and YFSETQ. Deletions cut 0 bases from V and 2 bases from J, with 9 bases between. The DNA for the CDR3 is TGCGCCAGCAGCTTGGATGAGGGGACCTACGAGCAGTACTTC. Translating gives CASSLDEGTYEQYF.

The CDR3 DNA reads as TGTGCCAGCAGCTACATATCCGGCTCGAGCTCCTACAATGAGCAGTTCTTC. Protein product: CASSYISGSSSYNEQFF. The genes are TRBV11-2 and TRBJ2-1, with D uncertain. With 4 bases removed from V and 0 bases from J, the gap between germline ends came to 16 bases. This CDR3 has 17 amino acids. The germline gives CDR1 SGHAT, CDR2 FQNNGV.

The chain joins TRBV27 to TRBJ2-3; D gene ambiguous. This CDR3 is built from 12 residues. The germline V gene has CDR1 MNHEY and CDR2 SMNVEV (reference sequence). The V and J ends lost 4 bases and 6 bases respectively, with 8 bases between them. CDR3: CASSSLWDTQYF. In nucleotides, the CDR3 is TGTGCCAGCAGTTCCCTTTGGGATACGCAGTATTTT.

The rearrangement joins TRBV19 to TRBJ1-4; D possibly corresponds to TRBD1 (6 bases). Germline CDR1 reads LNHDA; CDR2 reads SQIVND (reference sequence). The CDR3 length is 15 residues. Between the trimmed V and J ends, which lost 3 bases and 1 base, there was a span of 9 bases. CDR3 amino acids: CASSMYRETNEKLFF. The CDR3 nucleotides are TGTGCCAGTAGTATGTACAGGGAAACTAATGAAAAACTGTTTTTT.

At least ten counts were recorded for this clonotype. V is TRBV7-9 and J is TRBJ2-5, with TRBD1 identical over 7 bases. CDR3 size: 15 residues. Germline V gives CDR1 SEHNR, CDR2 FQNEAQ (reference sequence). Unmatched junction bases numbered 9, after V lost 4 bases and J lost 4 bases. The CDR3 region has the DNA TGTGCCAGCAGCTCCTATAAAGGGGGCACAGAGACCCAGTACTTC. Encoded protein: CASSSYKGGTETQYF.

A word on this clonotype: The junction shows a germline mismatch at one end, possibly a read error. The V and J genes are TRBV18 and TRBJ2-2; 9 positions match TRBD2. The CDR3 spans 15 residues. Germline values: CDR1 KGHSH, CDR2 LQKENI. CDR3 sequence: CTSSPPSGNSGELFF. CDR3 coding DNA: TGTACCAGCTCACCCCCTAGCGGGAATTCCGGGGAGCTGTTTTTT.

This clonotype was counted only a few times. The rearrangement links TRBV10-3 to TRBJ2-7; 13 bases are a match to TRBD2. J gave up 3 bases and V 4 bases, and 6 bases lay outside the gene matches. The CDR3 consists of 16 residues. Germline V gives CDR1 ENHRY, CDR2 SYGVKD. The CDR3 reads CAISATSGGEVYEQYF. The CDR3 bases are TGTGCCATCAGTGCTACTAGCGGGGGGGAAGTCTACGAGCAGTACTTC.

V and J are TRBV7-2 and TRBJ2-7; D ambiguous. This CDR3 region has 14 residues. CDR1 SGHTA and CDR2 FQGNSA come from the germline V gene. The V and J ends lost 1 base and 3 bases respectively, with 10 bases between them. For the CDR3, the DNA is TGTGCCAGCAGCTTAGTTCAGGAATACTACGAGCAGTACTTC. Protein: CASSLVQEYYEQYF.

This chain links TRBV7-2 with TRBJ1-2, with TRBD1 matching 10 bases. With V trimmed by 5 bases and J by 8 bases, 5 bases remained unmatched. The germline V gene has CDR1 SGHTA and CDR2 FQGNSA. The CDR3 contains 13 residues. This CDR3 is CASSPTGGSGYTF. The DNA for the CDR3 is TGTGCCAGCAGCCCGACAGGGGGCAGCGGCTACACCTTC.

This clonotype was seen ten or more times. Sequence at one end of the junction differs from germline and may be a read error. The gene calls are TRBV27 and TRBJ1-4; D gene ambiguous. The CDR3 covers 13 residues. Germline V gene data show CDR1 as MNHEY and CDR2 as SMNVEV (reference sequence). The CDR3 loop reads CASGLGQREKLFF. For the CDR3, the DNA is TGTGCCAGCGGTTTAGGGCAGAGGGAAAAACTGTTTTTT.

A word on this clonotype: A read error may be the cause here, since a much bigger clone is one base away. The gene calls are TRBV4-2 and TRBJ2-4, with 15 bases fitting TRBD2. Germline V gene data show CDR1 as LGHNA and CDR2 as YNFKEQ. V shed 0 bases, J shed 6 bases, and the junction held 6 bases outside the gene matches. This CDR3 comprises 18 residues. For the CDR3, the DNA is TGTGCCAGCAGCCAAGACATGAGGACTAGCGGGGGGGCAAACATTCAGTACTTC. Amino acids: CASSQDMRTSGGANIQYF.

This clonotype has just a few counts. The chain carries TRBV5-1 and TRBJ1-6; no clear D. The CDR3 is 13 residues long. V gave up 6 bases and J gave up 5 bases, with 9 bases separating them. Germline assignment: CDR1 SGHRS and CDR2 YFSETQ. The CDR3 region has the DNA TGCGCCAGCATGGACGGGAATAATTCACCCCTCCACTTT. Residues: CASMDGNNSPLHF. Full variable domain (rest looked up from reference TRBV5-1 and TRBJ1-6): KAGVTQTPRYLIKTRGQQVTLSCSPISGHRSVSWYQQTPGQGLQFLFEYFSETQRNKGNFPGRFSGRQFSNSRSEMNVSTLELGDSALYLCASMDGNNSPLHFGNGTRLTVT.

This clonotype was counted many times. V gene TRBV29-1 combines with J gene TRBJ1-2; no clear D gene. In germline, CDR1 is SQVTM, CDR2 ANQGSEA. This CDR3 is built from 11 residues. The V end was cut by 7 bases, the J end by 3 bases, with 9 bases between. DNA for the CDR3: TGCAGCGCCGTAAGTGACTATGGCTACACCTTC. Amino acids: CSAVSDYGYTF.

This clonotype has at least ten counts. The chain carries TRBV18 and TRBJ1-3, with unresolved D. Trimming cost V 6 bases and J 0 bases, with 15 bases left between them. Germline V gene lookup returns CDR1 KGHSH and CDR2 LQKENI. This CDR3 has 16 residues. The CDR3 nucleotides read TGTGCCAGCTCCACCTCGGCGGGTGACTCTGGAAACACCATATATTTT. Translated: CASSTSAGDSGNTIYF.

This clonotype was observed at least ten times. The rearrangement links TRBV24-1 to TRBJ1-2; D is ambiguous. Trimming cost V 9 bases and J 4 bases, with 17 bases left between them. CDR3 length: 14 residues. Looked up from germline, CDR1 is KGHDR and CDR2 is SFDVKD. The CDR3 DNA is TGTGCCACCCGTTCGGGAACCGACGCCTATGGCTACACCTTC. The encoded protein is CATRSGTDAYGYTF.

In its sample, this clonotype was seen a few times. The chain has TRBV7-2 and TRBJ2-1; 7 nucleotides align to TRBD2. Trimming took 8 bases from V and 9 from J; bases not matched to a gene: 16. The CDR3 sequence is 15 residues long. Germline lookup yields CDR1 SGHTA and CDR2 FQGNSA. This CDR3 reads CASGSAPGLRIEQFF. The CDR3 DNA reads TGTGCCAGCGGGTCCGCGCCGGGACTAAGGATTGAGCAGTTCTTC.

This chain uses TRBV28 with TRBJ1-5; tentatively, D is TRBD1 (5 bases). The CDR3 length is 14 residues. Trimming shortened V by 5 bases and J by 2 bases, and 10 bases separated the two germline ends. Germline CDR1 and CDR2: MDHEN and SYDVKM. Here the CDR3 DNA reads TGTGCCAGCAGTCCTCCGGGACGCAATCAGCCCCAGCATTTT. It translates to CASSPPGRNQPQHF.

The chain is built from TRBV11-2 and TRBJ2-7, with D hard to call. Germline-derived CDR1 and CDR2 are SGHAT and FQNNGV. The length of the CDR3 is 12 residues. Trimming cost V 3 bases and J 6 bases, with 9 bases left between them. CDR3 sequence: CASSFGSGEQYF. Here the CDR3 DNA reads TGTGCCAGCAGCTTTGGGTCGGGCGAGCAGTACTTC. The full variable domain, its missing parts supplied by reference TRBV11-2 and TRBJ2-7, is EAGVAQSPRYKIIEKRQSVAFWCNPISGHATLYWYQQILGQGPKLLIQFQNNGVVDDSQLPKDRFSAERLKGVDSTLKIQPAKLEDSAVYLCASSFGSGEQYFGPGTRLTVT.

At least ten counts were recorded for this clonotype. V and J are TRBV14 and TRBJ1-6; D unresolved. There are 12 residues in the CDR3. Germline-derived CDR1 and CDR2 are SGHDN and FVKESK. Trimming removed 3 bases from V and 10 bases from J, with 7 bases in between. This CDR3 is CASSHGDSPLHF. DNA for the CDR3: TGTGCCAGCAGCCACGGAGACTCACCCCTCCACTTT.

This clonotype was detected a few times. This chain connects TRBV29-1 to TRBJ2-3; D perhaps matches TRBD2 (6 bases). Trimming stripped 7 bases from V and 8 bases from J, with 16 bases between. This CDR3 region has 12 residues. The germline gives CDR1 SQVTM, CDR2 ANQGSEA. CDR3 sequence reads: CSAGTLPGTQYF. CDR3 DNA: TGCAGCGCCGGGACTCTCCCGGGTACGCAGTATTTT.

This clonotype has at least ten counts. This chain uses TRBV14 with TRBJ2-1; weak D call: TRBD1 (5 bases). There are 15 residues in the CDR3. Trimming removed 3 bases from V and 3 bases from J, with 12 bases in between. Per germline, CDR1 SGHDN and CDR2 FVKESK. The CDR3 sequence is CASSQGRDYYNEQFF. As DNA, the CDR3 is TGTGCCAGCAGCCAGGGGCGAGATTACTACAATGAGCAGTTCTTC.

This clonotype came up many times. The chain is built from TRBV2 and TRBJ1-4; TRBD1 matches at 12 bases. The V gene end was trimmed by 5 bases and the J gene end by 3 bases; junction bases not matched to a gene: 7. This CDR3 has 17 residues. The germline CDR1 and CDR2 sequences are SNHLY and FYNNEI. In DNA, the CDR3 is TGTGCCAGCAGTAAGGGGACAGGGGGCGCTTCTAATGAAAAACTGTTTTTT. It translates to CASSKGTGGASNEKLFF.

This clonotype showed up many times. J is TRBJ2-3 and V is TRBV29-1; TRBD2 matches 10 bases. The CDR3 has 16 amino acids. Germline V gene lookup returns CDR1 SQVTM and CDR2 ANQGSEA. The CDR3 DNA reads as TGCCATATGGGGCGGAAGCGGGAGGGCCATGCAGATACGCAGTATTTT. As protein: CHMGRKREGHADTQYF.

The chain combines TRBV14 with TRBJ1-1; TRBD1 aligns across 7 bases. This CDR3 has 14 amino acids. V was clipped by 5 bases and J by 1 base; unmatched bases: 4. CDR1 is SGHDN and CDR2 is FVKESK in the germline V gene. This chain's CDR3 is CASSYYRGNTEAFF. The CDR3 nucleotides read TGTGCCAGCAGCTACTACAGGGGGAACACTGAAGCTTTCTTT.